These T cell receptor beta chains were read from a single sample in a study of blood T cell repertoires in COVID-19. Produced via immunoSEQ multiplex PCR; TCRdb's table is partial and in-frame only. The repertoire holds 70,000 or so clones, with about nine tenths as singletons. The sequenced sample was peripheral blood. These receptors came from a man aged 25-45 years with acute or convalescent COVID-19. Each CDR3 is given with its conserved first and last residue. Fields, in order: CDR3 DNA, CDR3 protein, D gene, clone size, J gene, V gene. A D gene is named only where the DNA matches it firmly. Some rows have no size entry. The others give once, few or many, or a class for an expanded clone.

CDR3nt: TGTGCCAGTAGTATAGGTCGCAGGGGGGTCTATGGCTACACCTTC
CDR3aa: CASSIGRRGVYGYTF
d_gene: TRBD1
abundance: -
j_gene: TRBJ1-2
v_gene: TRBV19

CDR3nt: TGTGCCAGCAGCCCGAACAGGGGGCGCGACGGGGAGCTGTTTTTT
CDR3aa: CASSPNRGRDGELFF
d_gene: TRBD1
abundance: once
j_gene: TRBJ2-2
v_gene: TRBV7-2

CDR3nt: TGTGCCAGCAGCTTCGTATCAGGATACACCGGGGAGCTGTTTTTT
CDR3aa: CASSFVSGYTGELFF
d_gene: -
abundance: -
j_gene: TRBJ2-2
v_gene: TRBV7-9

CDR3nt: TGTGCCAGCAGCCGCGGACTAGCGGGAGCGACGAACACCGGGGAGCTGTTTTTT
CDR3aa: CASSRGLAGATNTGELFF
d_gene: TRBD2
abundance: -
j_gene: TRBJ2-2
v_gene: TRBV11-2

CDR3nt: TGTGCCAGCAGCTCCAGGGCCACCGGGGAGCTGTTTTTT
CDR3aa: CASSSRATGELFF
d_gene: -
abundance: few
j_gene: TRBJ2-2
v_gene: TRBV7-9

CDR3nt: TGTGCCAGCAGCCCTCGCGGGGCTAGCGGGAGAACCGGGGAGCTGTTTTTT
CDR3aa: CASSPRGASGRTGELFF
d_gene: TRBD2
abundance: -
j_gene: TRBJ2-2
v_gene: TRBV7-9

CDR3nt: TGCGCCAGCAGCCACGACGAGGACACTGAAGCTTTCTTT
CDR3aa: CASSHDEDTEAFF
d_gene: -
abundance: -
j_gene: TRBJ1-1
v_gene: TRBV4-3

CDR3nt: TGCGCCAGCGGCTCGGGACAGGGGTCCGGGGAGCTGTTTTTT
CDR3aa: CASGSGQGSGELFF
d_gene: TRBD1
abundance: few
j_gene: TRBJ2-2
v_gene: TRBV10-1

CDR3nt: TGTGCCAGCAGCATAAACAGCTACCCTAATTCACCCCTCCACTTT
CDR3aa: CASSINSYPNSPLHF
d_gene: -
abundance: -
j_gene: TRBJ1-6
v_gene: TRBV3-1/TRBV3-2

CDR3nt: TGCGCCAGCTTTGACAGGGGGAGTGGGAATGAGCAGTTCTTC
CDR3aa: CASFDRGSGNEQFF
d_gene: TRBD1
abundance: -
j_gene: TRBJ2-1
v_gene: TRBV5-1

CDR3nt: TGTGCCAGCAGTCTGCGACAGGGTGGGACTGAAGCTTTCTTT
CDR3aa: CASSLRQGGTEAFF
d_gene: TRBD1
abundance: -
j_gene: TRBJ1-1
v_gene: TRBV28